This T cell receptor (beta chain) appears in the sequencing data of a study of OX40 agonist ivuxolimab in advanced cancers. On cycle 4 day 1 and cycle 7 day 1, as well as at baseline, blood was sampled. The repertoire was sequenced with immunoSEQ multiplex PCR; TCRdb's copy has only in-frame clones and lacks some. This sample carries about 69,000 clones, roughly 89% of them seen once, and the ten largest clones take 10% to 13%. The V and J ends lost 5 bases and 2 bases respectively, with 10 bases between them. This CDR3 contains 13 residues. Germline V CDR1 and CDR2: MDHEN, SYDVKM. This specimen consisted of CD4+ or CD8+ T cells sorted from blood, obtained in a trial of the OX40 agonist ivuxolimab. J is TRBJ2-7 and V is TRBV28; D not certain. This receptor was taken from an adult with an advanced solid tumor such as melanoma, head and neck, liver or kidney cancer. The CDR3 reads CASSPTVPYEQYF. In nucleotides, the CDR3 is TGTGCCAGCAGTCCGACTGTTCCCTACGAGCAGTACTTC.